One sample yielded the 32 T cell receptor beta chains listed below, sequenced in a study of blood T cell repertoires in COVID-19. The method was immunoSEQ multiplex PCR; TCRdb's version includes in-frame clones alone and lacks a portion of them. The sample carries about 170,000 clones, 84% recorded once. The sequenced material came from peripheral blood. These receptors all come from a woman of 80 years or more with COVID-19, enrolled during active disease.

The chain couples TRBV28 to TRBJ2-7; D is ambiguous. This CDR3 contains 12 residues. CDR1 MDHEN and CDR2 SYDVKM come from the germline V gene. The V and J ends lost 4 bases and 3 bases respectively, with 7 bases between them. CDR3 sequence: CASSSSVYEQYF. CDR3 DNA sequence: TGTGCCAGCAGTTCGTCCGTCTACGAGCAGTACTTC.

The chain employs TRBV2 and TRBJ1-6; D not resolved. CDR1 SNHLY and CDR2 FYNNEI come from the germline V gene. Trimming pared 5 bases from V and 12 bases from J, leaving 8 bases between. The CDR3 consists of 11 residues. In DNA form, the CDR3 reads TGTGCCAGCAGTACCGTGAGACCCCTCCACTTT. It specifies CASSTVRPLHF.

V usage is TRBV4-2 and J usage is TRBJ2-5; D possibly corresponds to TRBD1 (6 bases). Germline CDR1 and CDR2: LGHNA and YNFKEQ. There are 16 residues in the CDR3. The germline V and J ends were trimmed by 0 bases and 2 bases, with 13 bases remaining between them. The CDR3 reads CASSQEGAGQQETQYF. CDR3 DNA sequence: TGTGCCAGCAGCCAAGAGGGGGCAGGGCAACAAGAGACCCAGTACTTC.

J is TRBJ2-7 and V is TRBV5-1; TRBD1 matches at 8 bases. Losses at the gene ends were 4 bases for V and 7 bases for J; bases not matched to a gene: 7. Germline V gene data show CDR1 as SGHRS and CDR2 as YFSETQ. The CDR3 covers 13 residues. CDR3 residues: CASSLGQGGEQYF. The CDR3 bases are TGCGCCAGCAGCCTAGGACAGGGTGGGGAGCAGTACTTC.

The genes are TRBV2 and TRBJ2-7; the D gene is possibly TRBD1 (6 bases). Germline assignment: CDR1 SNHLY and CDR2 FYNNEI. Trimming took 8 bases from V and 1 from J, leaving 15 bases between them. The CDR3 spans 14 residues. CDR3 bases: TGTGCCAGCCGTGGGCAGGGGCTATCCTACGAGCAGTACTTC. This gives the protein CASRGQGLSYEQYF.

V and J are TRBV5-4 and TRBJ2-5; 11 nucleotides align to TRBD2. J lost 5 bases, V lost 4 bases, and 1 base had no gene match. There are 13 residues in the CDR3. The germline V gene encodes CDR1 SGHNT and CDR2 YYREEE (reference sequence). In DNA, the CDR3 is TGTGCCAGCAGCCGGACTAGCGGGGAGACCCAGTACTTC. It yields the protein CASSRTSGETQYF. The full variable domain, in which reference TRBV5-4 and TRBJ2-5 provide the parts outside the CDR3, is ETGVTQSPTHLIKTRGQQVTLRCSSQSGHNTVSWYQQALGQGPQFIFQYYREEENGRGNFPPRFSGLQFPNYSSELNVNALELDDSALYLCASSRTSGETQYFGPGTRLLVL.

This clone was detected only a few times. The V and J genes are TRBV5-1 and TRBJ2-3; TRBD1 aligns across 8 bases. The germline gives CDR1 SGHRS, CDR2 YFSETQ. Trimming removed 0 bases from V and 4 bases from J; junction bases left unmatched: 7. The CDR3 contains 16 residues. The CDR3 is CASSLEAGGWADTQYF. As DNA, the CDR3 is TGCGCCAGCAGCTTGGAGGCAGGGGGCTGGGCAGATACGCAGTATTTT.

This clone was counted between two and nine times. V usage is TRBV7-2 and J usage is TRBJ1-2; 9 bases fit TRBD1. The CDR3 is 15 residues long. J gave up 5 bases and V 5 bases, and 9 bases lay outside the gene matches. The germline V gene has CDR1 SGHTA and CDR2 FQGNSA. In DNA, the CDR3 is TGTGCCAGCAGCCCCCGGACAGGGGAAATTTATGGCTACACCTTC. It encodes CASSPRTGEIYGYTF. The whole variable domain, remainder taken from reference TRBV7-2 and TRBJ1-2, is GAGVSQSPSNKVTEKGKDVELRCDPISGHTALYWYRQSLGQGLEFLIYFQGNSAPDKSGLPSDRFSAERTGGSVSTLTIQRTQQEDSAVYLCASSPRTGEIYGYTFGSGTRLTVV.

The chain uses TRBV18 and TRBJ1-2, with TRBD1 as a possible D gene (6 bases). The CDR3 sequence is 15 residues long. V shed 1 base and J shed 3 bases, with 12 bases lying between them. CDR1 KGHSH and CDR2 LQKENI come from the germline V gene. The CDR3 DNA reads as TGTGCCAGCTCACCACTAACAGGGTTACACTATGGCTACACCTTC. Its translation is CASSPLTGLHYGYTF.

A single count supports this clone. The V call is TRBV5-8, the J call TRBJ1-1; tentative D call: TRBD1 (6 bases). Trimming cost V 1 base and J 5 bases, with 15 bases left between them. This CDR3 region has 15 residues. CDR1 and CDR2 from the germline V gene are SGHTS and YDEGEE. The CDR3 region has the DNA TGTGCCAGCAGCTTGAACAGGGACCTTCGTACTGAAGCTTTCTTT. It is translated as CASSLNRDLRTEAFF.

V gene TRBV28 combines with J gene TRBJ1-2, with TRBD1 matching 7 bases. The V and J ends lost 3 bases and 6 bases, in that order; junction bases with no gene match: 7. This CDR3 comprises 14 residues. Germline assignment: CDR1 MDHEN and CDR2 SYDVKM. The chain's CDR3 is CASSLSDRVNGYTF. CDR3 in DNA: TGTGCCAGCAGTTTGTCTGACAGGGTGAATGGCTACACCTTC.

The V gene is TRBV10-2, the J gene TRBJ1-5, with D possibly matching TRBD1 (6 bases). The V gene lost 7 bases and the J gene lost 6 bases, with 13 bases spanning the gap. The V gene's germline CDR1 is WSHSY and CDR2 SAAADI. This CDR3 is 13 amino acids long. The CDR3 bases are TGCGCCAGCACCATAGGGGGTAGTCAGCCCCAGCATTTT. Translating it yields CASTIGGSQPQHF.

The chain combines TRBV7-2 with TRBJ2-6, with D perhaps TRBD1 (6 bases). Trimming removed 5 bases at V and 2 bases at J, with 10 bases between. There are 15 residues in the CDR3. Germline values: CDR1 SGHTA, CDR2 FQGNSA. CDR3 sequence (DNA): TGTGCCAGCAGCCCCAACAGGGCTGGGGCCAACGTCCTGACTTTC. Residues: CASSPNRAGANVLTF.

This chain connects TRBV29-1 to TRBJ2-1; TRBD2 agrees at 13 bases. CDR1 and CDR2 from the germline V gene are SQVTM and ANQGSEA. The J segment lost 4 bases and the V segment lost 7 bases, leaving 10 bases of the junction unmatched. The CDR3 covers 16 residues. Here the CDR3 reads CSGGLAGREDYNEQFF. The CDR3 DNA is TGCAGCGGGGGACTAGCGGGAAGAGAAGATTACAATGAGCAGTTCTTC.

The chain has TRBV28 and TRBJ2-1; TRBD1 matches 8 bases. Looked up from germline, CDR1 is MDHEN and CDR2 is SYDVKM. The V segment lost 5 bases and the J segment 3 bases; nucleotides outside the gene matches: 6. The CDR3 totals 15 residues. The CDR3 is CASSMDRVGYNEQFF. Written as DNA, the CDR3 is TGTGCCAGCAGTATGGACAGGGTTGGCTACAATGAGCAGTTCTTC. Using reference TRBV28 and TRBJ2-1 for the parts outside the CDR3, the full variable domain is DVKVTQSSRYLVKRTGEKVFLECVQDMDHENMFWYRQDPGLGLRLIYFSYDVKMKEKGDIPEGYSVSREKKERFSLILESASTNQTSMYLCASSMDRVGYNEQFFGPGTRLTVL.

The chain links TRBV10-3 to TRBJ2-5; TRBD1 is a possible D gene (7 bases). Trimming cost V 5 bases and J 7 bases, with 11 bases left between them. CDR1 ENHRY and CDR2 SYGVKD come from the germline V gene. The CDR3 totals 12 residues. CDR3 nucleotide sequence: TGTGCCATCAGTCTCCAGGGGGGGACCCAGTACTTC. Its translation is CAISLQGGTQYF.

This clone has only a few counts. This sequence joins TRBV30 and TRBJ1-6; D gene uncertain. CDR3 length: 14 residues. Trimming cost V 3 bases and J 9 bases, with 15 bases left between them. CDR1 is GTSNPN and CDR2 is SVGIG in the germline V gene (reference sequence). DNA for the CDR3: TGTGCCTGGAGCCGGGAGAGGGCACCTTCACCCCTCCACTTT. Translated: CAWSRERAPSPLHF.

This chain uses TRBV18 with TRBJ2-7, with 7 bases fitting TRBD1. The CDR3 extends over 13 amino acids. Germline V gives CDR1 KGHSH, CDR2 LQKENI. V lost 6 bases and J lost 4; bases outside the gene matches: 6. This chain's CDR3 is CASSQGQSYEQYF. The CDR3 DNA reads TGTGCCAGCTCGCAGGGACAGTCTTACGAGCAGTACTTC.

This clone was picked up a small number of times. The chain has TRBV9 and TRBJ1-1; no reliable D call. This CDR3 has 15 amino acids. The germline gives CDR1 SGDLS, CDR2 YYNGEE. V dropped 4 bases and J dropped 0 bases, with 13 bases sitting between them. CDR3 DNA: TGTGCCAGCAGCCCAGCGGGGAACATGAACACTGAAGCTTTCTTT. It yields the protein CASSPAGNMNTEAFF.

The rearrangement uses TRBV7-3 and TRBJ2-1, with 13 positions matching TRBD2. Germline V gives CDR1 SGHTA, CDR2 FQGTGA. V shed 6 bases and J 7 bases; nucleotides not matched to a gene: 6. The CDR3 is made up of 15 amino acids. The CDR3 region has the DNA TGTGCCAGCAGACTAGCGGGAGGGCCTCCGAATGAGCAGTTCTTC. This sequence encodes CASRLAGGPPNEQFF.

V usage is TRBV28 and J usage is TRBJ1-2; D is ambiguous. The length of the CDR3 is 14 residues. Germline loops: CDR1 MDHEN, CDR2 SYDVKM. V was clipped by 2 bases and J by 5 bases, with 12 bases between them. The CDR3 sequence is CASSLVGVYYGYTF. The CDR3 region has the DNA TGTGCCAGCAGTTTAGTAGGAGTATATTATGGCTACACCTTC.

The CDR3 sequence: CASSLAGAGGFEQYF. The CDR3 region has the DNA TGCGCCAGCAGCTTGGCCGGGGCGGGAGGGTTCGAGCAGTACTTC. The chain couples TRBV5-1 to TRBJ2-7; the match to TRBD2 covers 9 bases. CDR1 and CDR2 from the germline V gene are SGHRS and YFSETQ. Trimming cost V 0 bases and J 6 bases; bases outside gene matches: 7. CDR3 length equals 15 residues.

The chain uses TRBV3-1 (or the pseudogene TRBV3-2) and TRBJ2-1; TRBD1 matches 10 bases. From germline, CDR1 is LGHDT and CDR2 YNNKEL (reference sequence). With V trimmed by 3 bases and J by 5 bases, 4 bases remained unmatched. The CDR3 loop spans 15 amino acids. CDR3 loop: CASSHGQGGHNEQFF. In nucleotides, the CDR3 is TGTGCCAGCAGCCATGGACAGGGGGGGCACAATGAGCAGTTCTTC.

The rearrangement uses TRBV23-1 and TRBJ2-1, with a tentative D call TRBD2 (6 bases). TRBV23-1 has ORF status, its function being uncertain. CDR3 size: 13 residues. The V gene lost 0 bases and the J gene lost 10 bases, with 10 bases spanning the gap. CDR3 DNA: TGCGCCAGCAGTCAATCTGGGACTGTAGAGCAGTTCTTC. Its protein product is CASSQSGTVEQFF.

V usage is TRBV30 and J usage is TRBJ2-2; the match to TRBD2 covers 13 bases. Trimming took 6 bases from V and 2 from J; bases not matched to a gene: 12. Germline V gene sequence: CDR1 GTSNPN, CDR2 SVGIG (reference sequence). The CDR3 is 18 amino acids. The CDR3 sequence is CACYGPGLAGTNTGELFF. The CDR3 DNA sequence: TGTGCCTGCTACGGGCCGGGACTAGCGGGAACTAACACCGGGGAGCTGTTTTTT.

The chain recombines TRBV9 with TRBJ1-3; D is undetermined. The germline V and J ends were trimmed by 4 bases and 4 bases, with 12 bases remaining between them. Germline assignment: CDR1 SGDLS and CDR2 YYNGEE. The CDR3 contains 14 residues. CDR3 nucleotides: TGTGCCAGCAGCCCTCGCCCGGGGGGAAACACCATATATTTT. Encoded protein: CASSPRPGGNTIYF.

This clone showed up just a few times. The chain has TRBV12-3 or TRBV12-4 and TRBJ2-7; D may be TRBD1 (5 bases). CDR3 length: 13 amino acids. V gave up 1 base and J gave up 3 bases, with 7 bases separating them. CDR3 in DNA: TGTGCCAGCAGTTTAGGGCAGGGCTACGAGCAGTACTTC. Its translation is CASSLGQGYEQYF.

V gene TRBV5-1 combines with J gene TRBJ2-1, with D maybe TRBD2 (6 bases). The CDR3 runs 12 residues. Germline loops: CDR1 SGHRS, CDR2 YFSETQ. Deletions cut 4 bases from V and 6 bases from J, with 8 bases between. The CDR3 DNA reads TGCGCCAGCAGCCGGACTATCAATGAGCAGTTCTTC. Its translation: CASSRTINEQFF. The full variable domain, in which reference TRBV5-1 and TRBJ2-1 provide the parts outside the CDR3, is KAGVTQTPRYLIKTRGQQVTLSCSPISGHRSVSWYQQTPGQGLQFLFEYFSETQRNKGNFPGRFSGRQFSNSRSEMNVSTLELGDSALYLCASSRTINEQFFGPGTRLTVL.

The V gene is TRBV10-3, the J gene TRBJ2-7; the match to TRBD2 covers 7 bases. V was pared by 5 bases and J by 4 bases, with 11 bases of the junction left unmatched. The CDR3 consists of 15 residues. The germline CDR1 and CDR2 sequences are ENHRY and SYGVKD. CDR3 sequence: CAISPGGTPSYEQYF. The CDR3, as DNA: TGTGCCATCAGTCCCGGGGGGACCCCATCATACGAGCAGTACTTC.

The sample holds one count of this clone. The genes are TRBV27 and TRBJ1-2; a possible D gene is TRBD1 (6 bases). CDR1 MNHEY and CDR2 SMNVEV come from the germline V gene (reference sequence). V lost 5 bases and J lost 0, with 13 bases in between. The CDR3 loop spans 15 amino acids. CDR3 bases: TGTGCCAGCAGTAACATGGGGGCGACTAACTATGGCTACACCTTC. Amino acids: CASSNMGATNYGYTF.

This clone was picked up a small number of times. J is TRBJ1-2 and V is TRBV2; 7 bases are shared with TRBD1. The CDR3 runs to 13 residues. Trimming cost V 6 bases and J 6 bases; bases outside gene matches: 7. Germline loops: CDR1 SNHLY, CDR2 FYNNEI. The DNA of the CDR3 is TGTGCCAGCAGCGTAAACAGGGGAGATGGCTACACCTTC. Translation: CASSVNRGDGYTF. Full variable domain (rest looked up from reference TRBV2 and TRBJ1-2): EPEVTQTPSHQVTQMGQEVILRCVPISNHLYFYWYRQILGQKVEFLVSFYNNEISEKSEIFDDQFSVERPDGSNFTLKIRSTKLEDSAMYFCASSVNRGDGYTFGSGTRLTVV.

The chain uses TRBV5-1 and TRBJ1-2; the D is unclear. V gave up 4 bases and J gave up 6 bases, with 19 bases separating them. The CDR3 sequence is 15 residues long. Germline V gene lookup returns CDR1 SGHRS and CDR2 YFSETQ. CDR3 DNA sequence: TGCGCCAGCAGCCCCCGGGGTGGGTATGTGGATGGCTACACCTTC. Translated: CASSPRGGYVDGYTF.